The 15 T cell receptor beta chains reported below all come from one sample, sequenced in a study of regulatory T cells in long-lasting Graves disease. Time point noted: newly diagnosed GD, antithyroid drugs for less than 3 months. RNA extracted from PBMCs served as the sequencing template. Building of the TCR beta libraries involved iRepertoire HTBI primers and Arm-PCR of CDR3 regions. TCRdb passed the multiplex PCR reads through MiXCR, listing each CDR3 protein once. The table lists roughly 420,000 distinct CDR3 sequences, around 17% of them singletons, with approximately 22% in the top ten. This sample also appeared in a second study, on T cells in Graves' hyperthyroidism and ophthalmopathy.

This material consisted of peripheral blood mononuclear cells (PBMCs), taken at new diagnosis, from a patient treated with antithyroid drugs. The receptor set was obtained from a woman between 18 and 29 years old with Graves disease.

This clonotype was seen a few times. The V gene is TRBV12-3 or TRBV12-4, the J gene TRBJ1-2; 9 nucleotides line up with TRBD1. V shed 5 bases, J shed 5 bases, and the junction held 9 bases outside the gene matches. This CDR3 is 15 amino acids long. This CDR3 is CASSHRDRVSYGYTF. The CDR3 bases are TGTGCCAGCAGTCACCGGGACAGGGTTTCTTATGGCTACACCTTC.

This clonotype was counted many times. CDR3 sequence (DNA): TGTGCCAGCAGTTTGCATGTGGCGGGAGTTCGCAATGAGCAGTTCTTC. Translating gives CASSLHVAGVRNEQFF. The genes are TRBV12-3 or TRBV12-4 and TRBJ2-1; 7 bases agree with TRBD2. The CDR3 is made up of 16 amino acids. Germline trimming cut 3 bases from V and 6 bases from J; bases unmatched to any gene: 11.

V gene TRBV20-1 combines with J gene TRBJ2-7; a possible D gene is TRBD2 (5 bases). The CDR3 extends over 14 amino acids. CDR1 is DFQATT and CDR2 is SNEGSKA in the germline V gene (reference sequence). Trimming removed 6 bases from V and 6 bases from J, with 21 bases in between. The CDR3 coding sequence is TGCAGTGCCAGCAGCCAAGCGGTGGGTTCCGAGCAGTACTTC. This codes for CSASSQAVGSEQYF.

J is TRBJ2-3 and V is TRBV7-9; TRBD2 matches at 13 bases. Looked up from germline, CDR1 is SEHNR and CDR2 is FQNEAQ (reference sequence). The CDR3 runs to 19 residues. Germline trimming cut 0 bases from V and 1 base from J; bases unmatched to any gene: 7. The CDR3 DNA sequence: TGTGCCAGCAGCTTAGCGGAAGTAGGACTAGCGGGAGGCACAGATACGCAGTATTTT. It encodes CASSLAEVGLAGGTDTQYF.

This clonotype occurred a few times. This could be a read error, since a much larger clone is one nucleotide away. This chain uses TRBV12-3 or TRBV12-4 with TRBJ1-1; perhaps TRBD1 as D (6 bases). The CDR3 totals 14 residues. Between the trimmed V and J ends, which lost 8 bases and 3 bases, there was a span of 16 bases. The CDR3 region has the DNA TGTGCCAGCGGCCCCGGGGGGGCGGACACTGAAGCTTTCTTT. As protein: CASGPGGADTEAFF.

This clonotype was observed many times. The CDR3, as DNA: TGTGCCAGCAGCAATCCCGGGACAGGGCCCTACAATGAGCAGTTCTTC. Translation: CASSNPGTGPYNEQFF. V usage is TRBV28 and J usage is TRBJ2-1; 9 positions agree with TRBD1. CDR1 MDHEN and CDR2 SYDVKM come from the germline V gene. The length of the CDR3 is 16 residues. The J segment lost 2 bases and the V segment lost 6 bases, leaving 8 bases of the junction unmatched.

This clonotype was recorded at least ten times. The gene calls are TRBV28 and TRBJ1-5; 7 nucleotides align to TRBD1. The V segment lost 6 bases and the J segment 2 bases; nucleotides outside the gene matches: 7. The CDR3 sequence is 15 residues long. Germline values: CDR1 MDHEN, CDR2 SYDVKM. The CDR3 here is CASSTRTGGNQPQHF. The CDR3 DNA is TGTGCCAGCAGCACCCGGACAGGTGGCAATCAGCCCCAGCATTTT.

This clonotype was seen more than once but under ten times. The rearrangement links TRBV11-2 to TRBJ2-1; TRBD2 matches 9 bases. Germline loops: CDR1 SGHAT, CDR2 FQNNGV. This CDR3 is built from 19 residues. Unmatched junction bases numbered 15, after V lost 3 bases and J lost 3 bases. The CDR3 is CASSFPVAGEIVVYNEQFF. DNA of the CDR3: TGTGCCAGCAGCTTCCCCGTAGCGGGAGAAATTGTAGTCTACAATGAGCAGTTCTTC.

A word on this clonotype: This sequence may be a read error, since a much larger clone differs from it by one base. V is TRBV10-1 and J is TRBJ2-1; possibly TRBD1 or TRBD2 for D (5 bases each). The CDR3 runs to 13 residues. V dropped 10 bases and J dropped 10 bases, with 20 bases sitting between them. CDR1 is WNHNN and CDR2 is SYGVQD in the germline V gene (reference sequence). The chain's CDR3 is CATSWGSNYEQFF. The CDR3 coding sequence is TGCGCCACTTCGTGGGGGTCTAACTACGAGCAGTTCTTC.

This clonotype was observed many times. This sequence joins TRBV6-5 and TRBJ2-7; D might be TRBD2 (7 bases). The germline V gene encodes CDR1 MNHEY and CDR2 SVGAGI. This CDR3 comprises 15 residues. With 0 bases removed from V and 4 bases from J, the gap between germline ends came to 13 bases. In DNA form, the CDR3 reads TGTGCCAGCAGTTACTCGGCGGGGGCCCGATACGAGCAGTACTTC. Amino acids: CASSYSAGARYEQYF.

This clonotype has at least ten counts. V and J are TRBV10-1 and TRBJ2-1; 13 positions agree with TRBD2. The J segment lost 6 bases and the V segment lost 6 bases, leaving 8 bases of the junction unmatched. The CDR3 is made up of 16 amino acids. From germline, CDR1 is WNHNN and CDR2 SYGVQD (reference sequence). The CDR3 loop reads CASSDTGLAGINEQFF. The CDR3 bases are TGCGCCAGCAGCGACACGGGACTAGCGGGAATCAATGAGCAGTTCTTC.

The CDR3 region is CASSKPLAGVGADTQYF. The CDR3 coding sequence is TGTGCCAGTAGTAAGCCCCTAGCGGGAGTTGGCGCAGATACGCAGTATTTT. The chain recombines TRBV19 with TRBJ2-3, with 10 bases matching TRBD2. Germline CDR1 and CDR2: LNHDA and SQIVND (reference sequence). CDR3 length equals 17 residues. Trimming at V came to 4 bases and at J to 4 bases, leaving 11 bases not matched to a gene.

About this clonotype itself: A much more abundant neighbour one base away suggests this may be a read error. The gene calls are TRBV27 and TRBJ1-5, with a weak D call TRBD1 (5 bases). Trimming cost V 3 bases and J 6 bases, with 12 bases left between them. CDR3 length: 14 amino acids. The V gene's germline CDR1 is MNHEY and CDR2 SMNVEV (reference sequence). In nucleotides, the CDR3 is TGTGCCAGCAGTTTTCTGGGGGTAGGTCAGCCCCAGCATTTT. Protein: CASSFLGVGQPQHF.

The J gene is TRBJ1-2, the V gene TRBV19; possibly TRBD1 for D (6 bases). Germline CDR1 is LNHDA and CDR2 is SQIVND (reference sequence). The CDR3 loop spans 17 amino acids. V dropped 4 bases and J dropped 4 bases, with 22 bases sitting between them. CDR3 sequence reads: CASSRGETGRFPYGYTF. CDR3 coding DNA: TGTGCCAGTAGTAGGGGGGAGACAGGACGCTTTCCCTATGGCTACACCTTC.

CDR3 sequence (DNA): TGCGCCAGCAGCTTCGGAGGGAGCCGAAATGAGCAGTTCTTC. It translates to CASSFGGSRNEQFF. This chain links TRBV5-1 with TRBJ2-1; TRBD2 might be the D (6 bases). CDR1 and CDR2 (germline): SGHRS, YFSETQ. V lost 2 bases and J 7 bases, leaving 13 bases between the germline ends. This CDR3 region has 14 residues.